Below are 18 T cell receptor beta chains sequenced from a single sample in a study of vaccination and CD4 T cells after COVID-19. Researchers used the Oncomine TCR Beta short-read assay to sequence DNA from cultured CD4+ T cells. TCRdb itself ran the PCR reads through MiXCR, one entry per CDR3 protein. The sample carries about 7,200 distinct CDR3 sequences, around two fifths recorded once. What these receptors recognize is not known. Documented treatment: roughly 11-day PBMC culture with coronavirus spike peptide pools or control peptides (ViraFEST assay). Collection of the unexposed donor's CD4+ T cells took place before the COVID-19 pandemic (2011-2018). The specimen sequenced was CD4+ T cells from blood, cultured in vitro. The receptors were gathered from a human donor in good health.

This clonotype was observed a handful of times. The chain uses TRBV6-1 and TRBJ1-2; 12 bases fit TRBD1. Germline V gene sequence: CDR1 MNHNS, CDR2 SASEGT. Germline trimming cut 5 bases from V and 8 bases from J; bases unmatched to any gene: 21. This CDR3 is 19 amino acids long. CDR3 protein: CASSKSPPGQGASEEGYTF. CDR3 in DNA: TGTGCCAGCAGTAAATCCCCTCCGGGACAGGGGGCTTCCGAGGAAGGCTACACCTTC.

The chain couples TRBV6-5 to TRBJ1-2; 12 bases fit TRBD1. CDR3 length: 16 residues. Germline V gene data show CDR1 as MNHEY and CDR2 as SVGAGI. The J segment lost 5 bases and the V segment lost 2 bases, leaving 6 bases of the junction unmatched. For the CDR3, the DNA is TGTGCCAGCAGTTACCCCGGGACAGGGGGCGCGTATGGCTACACCTTC. Its protein product is CASSYPGTGGAYGYTF.

This rearrangement joins TRBV19 to TRBJ2-5; 9 positions agree with TRBD1. V lost 5 bases, J lost 4 bases, and 8 bases stayed unmatched. CDR3 length: 15 residues. Per the germline V gene, CDR1 is LNHDA and CDR2 is SQIVND (reference sequence). The CDR3 region is CASSASGQGLETQYF. The CDR3 coding sequence is TGTGCCAGTAGTGCCTCGGGACAGGGTTTAGAGACCCAGTACTTC.

V and J are TRBV6-1 and TRBJ1-5, with a possible D match to TRBD1 (5 bases). Germline lookup yields CDR1 MNHNS and CDR2 SASEGT. The germline V and J ends were trimmed by 3 bases and 0 bases, with 12 bases remaining between them. The CDR3 is 16 amino acids. Here the CDR3 DNA reads TGTGCCAGCAGTGACAGGGCGGGATATAGCAATCAGCCCCAGCATTTT. Amino acid sequence: CASSDRAGYSNQPQHF.

In its sample, this clonotype was seen a few times. J is TRBJ2-4 and V is TRBV7-2; tentatively, D is TRBD2 (7 bases). Germline loops: CDR1 SGHTA, CDR2 FQGNSA. The V end lost 4 bases, the J end lost 7 bases, and 17 bases lay between the germline ends. This CDR3 has 15 amino acids. CDR3 DNA: TGTGCCAGCAGCTCCGGGCGGGGGCAGATCAACATTCAGTACTTC. The encoded protein is CASSSGRGQINIQYF.

The sample holds one count of this clonotype. The chain joins TRBV7-9 to TRBJ2-1, with 11 bases that match TRBD2. Losses at the gene ends were 2 bases for V and 5 bases for J; bases not matched to a gene: 5. Germline CDR1 reads SEHNR; CDR2 reads FQNEAQ (reference sequence). The CDR3 has 16 amino acids. The CDR3 nucleotides are TGTGCCAGCAGCTTAAAACCGGGACTAGCGGACAATGAGCAGTTCTTC. This encodes CASSLKPGLADNEQFF.

The J gene is TRBJ1-1, the V gene TRBV5-1, with D unclear. This CDR3 contains 14 residues. V was shortened by 2 bases and J by 1 base, with 9 bases between the two germline ends. Germline V gene sequence: CDR1 SGHRS, CDR2 YFSETQ. The CDR3 nucleotides are TGCGCCAGCAGCTTCGCCAGGTCGAACACTGAAGCTTTCTTT. This gives the protein CASSFARSNTEAFF.

This clonotype was detected only once. The CDR3 loop reads CASSDQGVGQPQHF. The CDR3 nucleotides read TGTGCCAGCAGTGATCAGGGGGTCGGTCAGCCCCAGCATTTT. The chain uses TRBV28 and TRBJ1-5; 7 bases agree with TRBD1. This CDR3 spans 14 amino acids. V was pared by 5 bases and J by 6 bases, with 7 bases of the junction left unmatched. Germline V CDR1 and CDR2: MDHEN, SYDVKM.

The CDR3 spells CASRPLGDTGELFF. Written as DNA, the CDR3 is TGTGCCAGCAGGCCACTCGGGGACACCGGGGAGCTGTTTTTT. V gene TRBV6-2 or TRBV6-3 combines with J gene TRBJ2-2; possible D gene TRBD2, 5 bases. Trimming left V 6 bases short and J 3 bases short, with 11 bases between. CDR1 and CDR2 (germline): MNHEY, SVGEGT. This CDR3 has 14 residues.

A single count supports this clonotype. The chain couples TRBV7-9 to TRBJ1-4; no reliable D call. The CDR3 runs 14 residues. V dropped 2 bases and J dropped 3 bases, with 7 bases sitting between them. CDR1 and CDR2 (germline): SEHNR, FQNEAQ (reference sequence). The CDR3 sequence is CASSLSGANEKLFF. Written as DNA, the CDR3 is TGTGCCAGCAGCTTAAGTGGGGCTAATGAAAAACTGTTTTTT.

The chain recombines TRBV20-1 with TRBJ2-7, with 7 nucleotides matching TRBD2. The CDR3 totals 14 residues. CDR1 and CDR2 from the germline V gene are DFQATT and SNEGSKA (reference sequence). The V segment lost 0 bases and the J segment 2 bases; nucleotides outside the gene matches: 4. The CDR3 coding sequence is TGCAGTGCTAGAGATGGGGGAGGGCCCTACGAGCAGTACTTC. This sequence encodes CSARDGGGPYEQYF.

J is TRBJ1-2 and V is TRBV20-1; no clear D. This CDR3 has 12 residues. The V gene's germline CDR1 is DFQATT and CDR2 SNEGSKA (reference sequence). V lost 3 bases and J lost 6, with 11 bases in between. CDR3 DNA sequence: TGCAGTGCTAGCGTCCCCATCGATGGCTACACCTTC. Encoded protein: CSASVPIDGYTF.

V and J are TRBV7-2 and TRBJ2-3, with TRBD2 matching over 7 bases. The CDR3 runs to 15 residues. Unmatched junction bases numbered 9, after V lost 3 bases and J lost 6 bases. Germline V gene data show CDR1 as SGHTA and CDR2 as FQGNSA. This chain's CDR3 is CASSFVGLVEDTQYF. In nucleotides, the CDR3 is TGTGCCAGCAGCTTCGTTGGACTAGTCGAGGATACGCAGTATTTT. Together with reference TRBV7-2 and TRBJ2-3, the CDR3 gives the full variable domain: GAGVSQSPSNKVTEKGKDVELRCDPISGHTALYWYRQSLGQGLEFLIYFQGNSAPDKSGLPSDRFSAERTGGSVSTLTIQRTQQEDSAVYLCASSFVGLVEDTQYFGPGTRLTVL.

As DNA, the CDR3 is TGTGCCAGCAGCTCCGCCCGGGGGGACATGAACACTGAAGCTTTCTTT. It encodes CASSSARGDMNTEAFF. V is TRBV7-6 and J is TRBJ1-1; D is possibly TRBD1 (6 bases). The V end lost 4 bases, the J end lost 0 bases, and 15 bases lay between the germline ends. Per the germline V gene, CDR1 is SGHVS and CDR2 is FNYEAQ. The CDR3 sequence is 16 residues long.

The V gene is TRBV19, the J gene TRBJ1-5; D is ambiguous. With 3 bases removed from V and 1 base from J, the gap between germline ends came to 7 bases. Germline loops: CDR1 LNHDA, CDR2 SQIVND (reference sequence). The CDR3 is 14 residues long. CDR3 sequence (DNA): TGTGCCAGTAGTATCCCGCTAAGCAATCAGCCCCAGCATTTT. As protein: CASSIPLSNQPQHF.

The chain uses TRBV25-1 and TRBJ1-1, with 7 bases lining up with TRBD1. This CDR3 contains 14 residues. V shed 6 bases and J 1 base; nucleotides not matched to a gene: 5. Germline CDR1 MGHDK, CDR2 SYGVNS. The CDR3 protein is CASREQGRNTEAFF. CDR3 nucleotides: TGTGCCAGCAGGGAACAGGGGAGGAACACTGAAGCTTTCTTT.

V usage is TRBV6-1 and J usage is TRBJ1-5; the D gene is possibly TRBD1 (5 bases). Germline V gene lookup returns CDR1 MNHNS and CDR2 SASEGT. This CDR3 spans 11 amino acids. Trimming left V 2 bases short and J 14 bases short, with 10 bases between. CDR3 residues: CASSERGPEHF. For the CDR3, the DNA is TGTGCCAGCAGTGAAAGGGGACCCGAGCATTTT.

This clonotype showed up just once. This sequence joins TRBV6-1 and TRBJ1-4, with TRBD1 matching over 9 bases. Germline V gives CDR1 MNHNS, CDR2 SASEGT. The junction had 11 bases not matched to a gene; V was cut back by 6 bases and J by 12 bases. The length of the CDR3 is 14 residues. The CDR3 DNA sequence: TGTGCCAGCAGCTCCGGGACAGGGTTTGGGGAACTGTTTTTT. This sequence encodes CASSSGTGFGELFF.